This entry lists 24 T cell receptor beta chains sequenced from one sample in a study of T cell changes during pregnancy in multiple sclerosis. Here immunoSEQ multiplex PCR was the method, and the copy in TCRdb shows in-frame clones only, minus some. The table has roughly 31,000 clones, more than 80% seen once. The sequences come from CD4+ T cells from peripheral blood mononuclear cells, collected in the first trimester of pregnancy. The receptors originated from a female donor with multiple sclerosis, enrolled in a pregnancy study.

The sample holds one count of this clone. The chain combines TRBV7-3 with TRBJ2-1; the match to TRBD2 covers 9 bases. The CDR3 covers 17 residues. The germline V gene has CDR1 SGHTA and CDR2 FQGTGA. Germline trimming cut 5 bases from V and 2 bases from J; bases unmatched to any gene: 10. DNA for the CDR3: TGTGCCAGCAGCCTAGGGACTAGCCTGGCTGCCTACAATGAGCAGTTCTTC. This sequence encodes CASSLGTSLAAYNEQFF. Drawing the rest from reference TRBV7-3 and TRBJ2-1, the complete variable domain is GAGVSQTPSNKVTEKGKYVELRCDPISGHTALYWYRQSLGQGPEFLIYFQGTGAADDSGLPNDRFFAVRPEGSVSTLKIQRTERGDSAVYLCASSLGTSLAAYNEQFFGPGTRLTVL.

This sequence joins TRBV5-1 and TRBJ1-1, with TRBD1 matching 9 bases. Germline V gene data show CDR1 as SGHRS and CDR2 as YFSETQ. The V segment lost 0 bases and the J segment 5 bases; nucleotides outside the gene matches: 5. This CDR3 has 15 amino acids. CDR3: CASSLEGTGSTEAFF. The CDR3 region has the DNA TGCGCCAGCAGCTTGGAAGGGACAGGGAGTACTGAAGCTTTCTTT.

V is TRBV7-9 and J is TRBJ2-1; TRBD2 matches at 9 bases. Trimming removed 2 bases from V and 4 bases from J; junction bases left unmatched: 9. Germline V lookup: CDR1 SEHNR, CDR2 FQNEAQ (reference sequence). The CDR3 has 17 amino acids. Here the CDR3 reads CASSLRFGGGGYNEQFF. The CDR3 nucleotides read TGTGCCAGCAGCTTAAGGTTCGGCGGGGGGGGTTACAATGAGCAGTTCTTC.

The chain couples TRBV15 to TRBJ2-7; D call uncertain. CDR1 and CDR2 from the germline V gene are LNHNV and YYDKDF (reference sequence). Trimming took off 3 bases at V and 4 bases at J, with 4 bases between the two ends. The CDR3 extends over 11 amino acids. CDR3 sequence reads: CATSSLYEQYF. The CDR3 DNA reads TGTGCCACCAGCAGTTTATACGAGCAGTACTTC. Drawing the rest from reference TRBV15 and TRBJ2-7, the complete variable domain is DAMVIQNPRYQVTQFGKPVTLSCSQTLNHNVMYWYQQKSSQAPKLLFHYYDKDFNNEADTPDNFQSRRPNTSFCFLDIRSPGLGDTAMYLCATSSLYEQYFGPGTRLTVT.

J is TRBJ2-6 and V is TRBV5-4; maybe TRBD1 (6 bases). Germline CDR1 is SGHNT and CDR2 is YYREEE (reference sequence). The length of the CDR3 is 18 residues. V was shortened by 5 bases and J by 2 bases, with 20 bases between the two germline ends. CDR3 coding DNA: TGTGCCAGCAGTCAGATGGGGTTAACAGGGCCTGGGGCCAACGTCCTGACTTTC. Its translation is CASSQMGLTGPGANVLTF.

V is TRBV7-2 and J is TRBJ2-7, with 12 bases matching TRBD2. Germline CDR1 and CDR2: SGHTA and FQGNSA. V dropped 1 base and J dropped 13; count of bases not matched to a gene: 11. This CDR3 is 15 amino acids long. The CDR3 DNA follows: TGTGCCAGCAGCTTAGGGGGGACTAGCGGGCTTCGGGCCTACTTC. Translating it yields CASSLGGTSGLRAYF.

The J gene is TRBJ1-1, the V gene TRBV11-3, with D possibly TRBD1 on 6 matching bases. CDR1 is SGHNT, CDR2 YENEEA, per germline. The CDR3 spans 13 residues. Trimming left V 5 bases short and J 2 bases short, with 9 bases between. The CDR3 here is CASSLQGNTEAFF. The CDR3 coding sequence is TGTGCCAGCAGCCTACAGGGAAACACTGAAGCTTTCTTT.

This chain joins TRBV14 and TRBJ2-7; the D is unclear. CDR1 and CDR2 from the germline V gene are SGHDN and FVKESK. Trimming left V 4 bases short and J 2 bases short, with 12 bases between. The CDR3 covers 14 residues. CDR3 residues: CASSPPGNPYEQYF. CDR3 DNA: TGTGCCAGCAGCCCACCTGGCAACCCCTACGAGCAGTACTTC.

This chain joins TRBV6-6 and TRBJ1-2; D not resolved. The V gene's germline CDR1 is MNHNY and CDR2 SVGAGI (reference sequence). V was shortened by 2 bases and J by 2 bases, with 12 bases between the two germline ends. The CDR3 is 15 amino acids. The CDR3 sequence is CASSYGSGVNYGYTF. In DNA form, the CDR3 reads TGTGCCAGCAGTTACGGGTCCGGGGTCAACTATGGCTACACCTTC.

The chain has TRBV5-1 and TRBJ1-1; no firm D call. The CDR3 runs 13 residues. The germline CDR1 and CDR2 sequences are SGHRS and YFSETQ. V dropped 6 bases and J dropped 1 base, with 10 bases sitting between them. The CDR3 sequence: CASNQVPNTEAFF. CDR3 nucleotide sequence: TGCGCCAGCAACCAGGTACCGAACACTGAAGCTTTCTTT.

This clone occurred a few times. V gene TRBV13 combines with J gene TRBJ2-7; D remains unclear. The CDR3 extends over 11 amino acids. The ends were cut back, 5 bases at V and 2 bases at J, with 4 bases in the middle. Looked up from germline, CDR1 is PRHDT and CDR2 is FYEKMQ (reference sequence). The CDR3 coding sequence is TGTGCCAGCAGCCTTACCTACGAGCAGTACTTC. Translating it yields CASSLTYEQYF.

The gene calls are TRBV4-3 and TRBJ2-7; D gene unclear. This CDR3 spans 15 amino acids. From germline, CDR1 is LGHNA and CDR2 YSLEER. Trimming stripped 2 bases from V and 3 bases from J, with 14 bases between. The CDR3 loop is CASSQMGFPDYEQYF. The CDR3 DNA reads as TGCGCCAGCAGCCAAATGGGCTTCCCCGACTACGAGCAGTACTTC.

J is TRBJ1-1 and V is TRBV7-3; maybe TRBD1 (6 bases). The CDR3 runs 16 residues. V lost 2 bases and J 2 bases, leaving 15 bases between the germline ends. Germline values: CDR1 SGHTA, CDR2 FQGTGA. CDR3: CASSLAPGQGNTEAFF. The CDR3 region has the DNA TGTGCCAGCAGCTTAGCTCCGGGACAAGGCAACACTGAAGCTTTCTTT.

The V and J genes are TRBV7-2 and TRBJ2-5, with 11 bases that match TRBD2. The length of the CDR3 is 14 residues. CDR1 is SGHTA and CDR2 is FQGNSA in the germline V gene. V was pared by 3 bases and J by 5 bases, with 2 bases of the junction left unmatched. The CDR3 DNA is TGTGCCAGCAGCTTTTTAGCGGGGGGGGAGACCCAGTACTTC. It is translated as CASSFLAGGETQYF.

V and J are TRBV5-1 and TRBJ1-6; D might be TRBD1 (5 bases). Germline V gene data show CDR1 as SGHRS and CDR2 as YFSETQ. The V end lost 3 bases, the J end lost 5 bases, and 15 bases lay between the germline ends. The CDR3 length is 16 residues. DNA for the CDR3: TGCGCCAGCAGCTACCTCAGGGCCGGAAATAATTCACCCCTCCACTTT. Amino acids: CASSYLRAGNNSPLHF.

V and J are TRBV13 and TRBJ2-3, with 9 bases matching TRBD2. The CDR3 has 15 residues. From germline, CDR1 is PRHDT and CDR2 FYEKMQ (reference sequence). Trimming took 11 bases from V and 4 from J; bases not matched to a gene: 13. The CDR3 is CAQSSRGGGADTQYF. Here the CDR3 DNA reads TGTGCCCAGAGTTCGCGGGGGGGTGGGGCAGATACGCAGTATTTT.

CDR3 DNA: TGTGCCAGCTCACCACCGGAGGGAACTTACACCGGGGAGCTGTTTTTT. Amino acid sequence: CASSPPEGTYTGELFF. The V call is TRBV18, the J call TRBJ2-2; possibly TRBD2 for D (6 bases). CDR3 length equals 16 residues. V was clipped by 0 bases and J by 3 bases, with 11 bases between them. Germline values: CDR1 KGHSH, CDR2 LQKENI.

This sequence joins TRBV5-6 and TRBJ2-7; D uncertain. Per germline, CDR1 SGHDT and CDR2 YYEEEE. The CDR3 has 18 residues. V dropped 0 bases and J dropped 4 bases, with 23 bases sitting between them. This CDR3 is CASSLATLNFLSPYEQYF. In nucleotides, the CDR3 is TGTGCCAGCAGCTTGGCTACCTTGAACTTTTTGAGCCCTTACGAGCAGTACTTC.

The chain links TRBV5-1 to TRBJ2-7; 7 bases are shared with TRBD1. Germline values: CDR1 SGHRS, CDR2 YFSETQ. The junction had 6 bases not matched to a gene; V was cut back by 4 bases and J by 2 bases. The CDR3 runs 14 residues. The CDR3 region is CASSPTGTAYEQYF. The CDR3 region has the DNA TGCGCCAGCAGCCCAACCGGGACAGCCTACGAGCAGTACTTC. Supplemented by reference TRBV5-1 and TRBJ2-7, the full variable domain reads KAGVTQTPRYLIKTRGQQVTLSCSPISGHRSVSWYQQTPGQGLQFLFEYFSETQRNKGNFPGRFSGRQFSNSRSEMNVSTLELGDSALYLCASSPTGTAYEQYFGPGTRLTVT.

The chain carries TRBV6-1 and TRBJ2-7; TRBD1 might be the D (5 bases). CDR3 length equals 12 residues. V gave up 7 bases and J gave up 2 bases, with 9 bases separating them. CDR1 is MNHNS, CDR2 SASEGT, per germline. The CDR3 reads CASKVRAYEQYF. The DNA of the CDR3 is TGTGCCAGCAAAGTCAGGGCCTACGAGCAGTACTTC.

V usage is TRBV28 and J usage is TRBJ2-1, with TRBD2 matching 9 bases. After removal of 6 bases from V and 6 bases from J, the junction contained 9 bases not matched to a gene. The CDR3 is made up of 15 amino acids. Germline V lookup: CDR1 MDHEN, CDR2 SYDVKM. CDR3 bases: TGTGCCAGCAGCTCTGGGGGGACTAGCCGCAATGAGCAGTTCTTC. Residues: CASSSGGTSRNEQFF.

The gene calls are TRBV19 and TRBJ2-3; D might be TRBD2 (5 bases). The CDR3 spans 14 residues. Trimming pared 8 bases from V and 0 bases from J, leaving 12 bases between. Germline V CDR1 and CDR2: LNHDA, SQIVND (reference sequence). CDR3 region: CASAPQRSTDTQYF. CDR3 sequence (DNA): TGTGCCAGTGCCCCCCAGCGGAGCACAGATACGCAGTATTTT.

The chain combines TRBV6-1 with TRBJ1-1; no definite D call. This CDR3 region has 14 residues. Per the germline V gene, CDR1 is MNHNS and CDR2 is SASEGT. The ends were cut back, 5 bases at V and 2 bases at J, with 12 bases in the middle. CDR3 in DNA: TGTGCCAGCAGTCGAAATGGCCTCAACACTGAAGCTTTCTTT. Its translation: CASSRNGLNTEAFF.

The genes are TRBV7-2 and TRBJ2-7, with 15 bases lining up with TRBD2. The CDR3 totals 16 residues. V shed 4 bases and J 12 bases; nucleotides not matched to a gene: 13. Per germline, CDR1 SGHTA and CDR2 FQGNSA. In nucleotides, the CDR3 is TGTGCCAGCAGCTCATACGGACTAGCGGGGGGGGGATGGCGGTACTTC. This encodes CASSSYGLAGGGWRYF.